Listed below are T cell receptor beta chains from one sample, sequenced in a study of blood T cells in healthy people across ages. One entry per CDR3 protein results from TCRdb running MiXCR on the 5' RACE reads. The sample lists over 600,000 distinct CDR3 sequences, roughly 43% seen once, with about 32% in the top ten. Sequencing was done on a sample of blood. The receptors come from a man older than 75 in good health. CDR3s include the opening cysteine and the closing phenylalanine or tryptophan. The D gene is left open where the match is weak. Clone size is given for some rows only: seen once, a few or many times, or a class if the clone is expanded.

j_call: TRBJ2-3
clone_size: few
d_call: TRBD2
v_call: TRBV2
cdr3_aa: CASSAVRGVIDTQYF
cdr3_nt: TGTGCCAGCAGTGCGGTGCGGGGGGTAATAGATACGCAGTATTTT

j_call: TRBJ2-2
clone_size: -
d_call: -
v_call: TRBV6-2/TRBV6-3
cdr3_aa: CASRLTGELFF
cdr3_nt: TGTGCCAGCAGACTGACCGGGGAGCTGTTTTTT

j_call: TRBJ1-2
clone_size: few
d_call: -
v_call: TRBV20-1
cdr3_aa: CSARGGRGENYGYTF
cdr3_nt: TGCAGTGCTAGAGGGGGAAGGGGAGAGAACTATGGCTACACCTTC

j_call: TRBJ2-3
clone_size: -
d_call: -
v_call: TRBV28
cdr3_aa: CASTPSGFGDTQYF
cdr3_nt: TGTGCCAGCACCCCGAGCGGGTTTGGGGATACGCAGTATTTT

j_call: TRBJ2-7
clone_size: -
d_call: TRBD1
v_call: TRBV9
cdr3_aa: CASSVGGQGPSGEQYF
cdr3_nt: TGTGCCAGCAGCGTAGGGGGACAGGGGCCCTCGGGGGAGCAGTACTTC

j_call: TRBJ1-1
clone_size: few
d_call: TRBD1
v_call: TRBV7-6
cdr3_aa: CASSPTGATNTEAFF
cdr3_nt: TGTGCCAGCAGCCCGACAGGGGCAACGAACACTGAAGCTTTCTTT

j_call: TRBJ2-1
clone_size: -
d_call: -
v_call: TRBV7-6
cdr3_aa: CASSSALSSNEQFF
cdr3_nt: TGTGCCAGCAGCTCCGCCCTCTCTAGCAATGAGCAGTTCTTC

j_call: TRBJ2-1
clone_size: many
d_call: -
v_call: TRBV20-1
cdr3_aa: CSAPPASSSYNEQFF
cdr3_nt: TGCAGTGCCCCGCCAGCTAGCAGCTCCTACAATGAGCAGTTCTTC

j_call: TRBJ2-4
clone_size: -
d_call: TRBD2
v_call: TRBV20-1
cdr3_aa: CSASTSGSVAKNIQYF
cdr3_nt: TGCAGTGCTAGTACTAGCGGGAGCGTAGCCAAAAACATTCAGTACTTC

j_call: TRBJ2-3
clone_size: -
d_call: -
v_call: TRBV11-2
cdr3_aa: CASSLGAAGLDTQYF
cdr3_nt: TGTGCCAGCAGCTTAGGAGCTGCGGGACTAGATACGCAGTATTTT

j_call: TRBJ2-7
clone_size: -
d_call: -
v_call: TRBV11-3
cdr3_aa: CASSLFAGAGEQYF
cdr3_nt: TGTGCCAGCAGCTTATTTGCAGGGGCGGGCGAGCAGTACTTC

j_call: TRBJ2-2
clone_size: -
d_call: TRBD1
v_call: TRBV6-2/TRBV6-3
cdr3_aa: CASTVQGSTGELFF
cdr3_nt: TGTGCCAGCACGGTACAGGGGAGCACCGGGGAGCTGTTTTTT

j_call: TRBJ2-1
clone_size: -
d_call: TRBD2
v_call: TRBV4-1
cdr3_aa: CASSQEGGGVDEQFF
cdr3_nt: TGCGCCAGCAGCCAAGAAGGCGGGGGGGTTGATGAGCAGTTCTTC

j_call: TRBJ2-7
clone_size: -
d_call: -
v_call: TRBV15
cdr3_aa: CATSRGERAYEQYF
cdr3_nt: TGTGCCACCAGCAGAGGGGAGCGGGCCTACGAGCAGTACTTC

j_call: TRBJ2-2
clone_size: -
d_call: -
v_call: TRBV6-6
cdr3_aa: CASSYVRQVNTGELFF
cdr3_nt: TGTGCCAGCAGTTACGTTCGACAGGTGAACACCGGGGAGCTGTTTTTT

j_call: TRBJ2-1
clone_size: -
d_call: TRBD2
v_call: TRBV20-1
cdr3_aa: CSASSSGGPSSYNEQFF
cdr3_nt: TGCAGTGCTAGTTCTAGCGGGGGGCCTAGCTCCTACAATGAGCAGTTCTTC

j_call: TRBJ2-1
clone_size: few
d_call: -
v_call: TRBV6-5
cdr3_aa: CASRRDQDNEQFF
cdr3_nt: TGTGCCAGCAGACGGGACCAAGACAATGAGCAGTTCTTC

j_call: TRBJ2-3
clone_size: -
d_call: TRBD1
v_call: TRBV24-1
cdr3_aa: CATSDHTGTGASSTDTQYF
cdr3_nt: TGTGCCACCAGTGACCATACCGGGACAGGAGCCTCTAGCACAGATACGCAGTATTTT

j_call: TRBJ2-1
clone_size: -
d_call: -
v_call: TRBV3-1
cdr3_aa: CASSQLNEQFF
cdr3_nt: TGTGCCAGCAGCCAACTCAATGAGCAGTTCTTC

j_call: TRBJ2-7
clone_size: -
d_call: -
v_call: TRBV12-3/TRBV12-4
cdr3_aa: CASSDPGSSSYSEQYF
cdr3_nt: TGTGCCAGCAGTGATCCGGGGTCGAGCTCCTACAGTGAGCAGTACTTC

j_call: TRBJ2-3
clone_size: many
d_call: TRBD1
v_call: TRBV11-2
cdr3_aa: CASSSDRAADTQYF
cdr3_nt: TGTGCCAGCAGCTCGGACAGGGCCGCAGATACGCAGTATTTT

j_call: TRBJ2-4
clone_size: few
d_call: TRBD1
v_call: TRBV4-2
cdr3_aa: CASSQGQGGNIQYF
cdr3_nt: TGTGCCAGCAGCCAAGGACAGGGGGGAAACATTCAGTACTTC

j_call: TRBJ2-4
clone_size: -
d_call: -
v_call: TRBV11-2
cdr3_aa: CASSLDLVLGHPDIQYF
cdr3_nt: TGTGCCAGCAGCTTAGATCTGGTGTTGGGACATCCAGACATTCAGTACTTC

j_call: TRBJ2-7
clone_size: few
d_call: TRBD2
v_call: TRBV28
cdr3_aa: CASSPAGGPYEQYF
cdr3_nt: TGTGCCAGCAGTCCAGCGGGAGGGCCTTACGAGCAGTACTTC

j_call: TRBJ2-3
clone_size: -
d_call: -
v_call: TRBV5-1
cdr3_aa: CASSFRPASIETQYF
cdr3_nt: TGCGCCAGCAGCTTCCGACCCGCGTCGATAGAGACGCAGTATTTT

j_call: TRBJ1-2
clone_size: few
d_call: -
v_call: TRBV6-2/TRBV6-3
cdr3_aa: CASSPGIYGYTF
cdr3_nt: TGTGCCAGCAGCCCAGGAATCTATGGCTACACCTTC

j_call: TRBJ1-2
clone_size: -
d_call: -
v_call: TRBV7-9
cdr3_aa: CASSDTGYSDGYTF
cdr3_nt: TGTGCCAGCAGCGACACAGGGTATAGCGATGGCTACACCTTC

j_call: TRBJ1-6
clone_size: -
d_call: -
v_call: TRBV7-2
cdr3_aa: CASSSREGRGLYNSPLHF
cdr3_nt: TGTGCCAGCAGCTCCAGGGAGGGCAGGGGTCTTTATAATTCACCCCTCCACTTT

j_call: TRBJ1-2
clone_size: -
d_call: TRBD1
v_call: TRBV20-1
cdr3_aa: CSASPRTGRNYGYTF
cdr3_nt: TGCAGTGCTAGTCCTCGGACAGGGAGGAACTATGGCTACACCTTC

j_call: TRBJ2-5
clone_size: once
d_call: TRBD2
v_call: TRBV7-2
cdr3_aa: CASSLAPSGGEETQYF
cdr3_nt: TGTGCCAGCAGCTTAGCGCCTAGCGGGGGGGAAGAGACCCAGTACTTC

j_call: TRBJ2-3
clone_size: -
d_call: TRBD1
v_call: TRBV18
cdr3_aa: CASSRGQGRTDTQYF
cdr3_nt: TGTGCCAGCTCACGCGGACAGGGCCGGACAGATACGCAGTATTTT

j_call: TRBJ2-3
clone_size: many
d_call: -
v_call: TRBV5-5
cdr3_aa: CASSLTSSTDTQYF
cdr3_nt: TGTGCCAGCAGCTTAACGTCAAGCACAGATACGCAGTATTTT

j_call: TRBJ1-2
clone_size: -
d_call: -
v_call: TRBV29-1
cdr3_aa: CSVDDRLSNYGHTF
cdr3_nt: TGCAGCGTTGACGACAGACTCTCTAACTATGGCCACACCTTC

j_call: TRBJ2-3
clone_size: many
d_call: -
v_call: TRBV6-2/TRBV6-3
cdr3_aa: CASSYTGLSTDTQYF
cdr3_nt: TGTGCCAGCAGTTACACAGGGCTGAGCACAGATACGCAGTATTTT

j_call: TRBJ2-5
clone_size: -
d_call: -
v_call: TRBV15
cdr3_aa: CATSNLTRLETQYF
cdr3_nt: TGTGCCACCAGCAATTTGACTAGGTTGGAGACCCAGTACTTC

j_call: TRBJ1-4
clone_size: few
d_call: TRBD1
v_call: TRBV24-1
cdr3_aa: CATGTGGRNEKLFF
cdr3_nt: TGTGCCACCGGGACAGGGGGGAGAAATGAAAAACTGTTTTTT

j_call: TRBJ2-3
clone_size: few
d_call: TRBD1
v_call: TRBV11-2
cdr3_aa: CASSFRQGGTDTQYF
cdr3_nt: TGTGCCAGCAGCTTCAGACAGGGTGGCACAGATACGCAGTATTTT

j_call: TRBJ2-1
clone_size: -
d_call: TRBD2
v_call: TRBV20-1
cdr3_aa: CSAGPGGSSYNEQFF
cdr3_nt: TGCAGTGCCGGCCCCGGGGGGAGCTCCTACAATGAGCAGTTCTTC

j_call: TRBJ2-1
clone_size: few
d_call: TRBD2
v_call: TRBV20-1
cdr3_aa: CSATPGLAAGEQFF
cdr3_nt: TGCAGTGCAACTCCGGGACTAGCGGCTGGTGAGCAGTTCTTC

j_call: TRBJ2-5
clone_size: many
d_call: -
v_call: TRBV6-2/TRBV6-3
cdr3_aa: CASSRAGEETQYF
cdr3_nt: TGTGCCAGCAGTCGGGCAGGGGAAGAGACCCAGTACTTC

j_call: TRBJ2-4
clone_size: -
d_call: TRBD1
v_call: TRBV7-2
cdr3_aa: CASSLEGDRADIQYF
cdr3_nt: TGTGCCAGCAGCTTAGAGGGGGACAGGGCAGACATTCAGTACTTC

j_call: TRBJ2-5
clone_size: once
d_call: TRBD1
v_call: TRBV11-3
cdr3_aa: CASSLDYQDREQYF
cdr3_nt: TGTGCCAGCAGTTTAGATTATCAGGACAGGGAGCAGTACTTC

j_call: TRBJ2-3
clone_size: many
d_call: -
v_call: TRBV29-1
cdr3_aa: CSVQDSLISTDTQYF
cdr3_nt: TGCAGCGTCCAAGACAGTTTGATCAGCACAGATACGCAGTATTTT

j_call: TRBJ2-2
clone_size: -
d_call: -
v_call: TRBV9
cdr3_aa: CASSVGPFSGELFF
cdr3_nt: TGTGCCAGCAGCGTAGGGCCGTTCTCCGGGGAGCTGTTTTTT

j_call: TRBJ2-7
clone_size: few
d_call: -
v_call: TRBV15
cdr3_aa: CATSRAPPTVTYEQYF
cdr3_nt: TGTGCCACCAGCAGAGCCCCACCGACAGTTACCTACGAGCAGTACTTC

j_call: TRBJ1-6
clone_size: -
d_call: -
v_call: TRBV6-5
cdr3_aa: CASSYDSAGRGYNSPLHF
cdr3_nt: TGTGCCAGCAGTTACGATTCCGCGGGAAGGGGCTATAATTCACCCCTCCACTTT

j_call: TRBJ1-2
clone_size: -
d_call: TRBD1
v_call: TRBV2
cdr3_aa: CASKVDRAGSYGYTF
cdr3_nt: TGTGCCAGCAAGGTAGACAGGGCTGGAAGCTATGGCTACACCTTC

j_call: TRBJ2-5
clone_size: -
d_call: TRBD2
v_call: TRBV28
cdr3_aa: CASINGRTETQYF
cdr3_nt: TGTGCCAGCATTAACGGGAGGACAGAGACCCAGTACTTC